The 8 T cell receptor beta chains presented below share a single source sample, sequenced in a study of CD8+ T cells in alopecia areata. Once RNA had been extracted, it was reverse transcribed into cDNA to act as the sequencing template. Some clones are missing from TCRdb's copy, which holds only in-frame ones; the method was immunoSEQ multiplex PCR. The sample lists hundreds of thousands of clones, roughly two thirds seen once, with under 1.5% in the top ten. The sequenced sample was CD4+ T cells sorted from blood, obtained at week 0. Receptors were obtained from a human donor with alopecia areata.

This sequence joins TRBV9 and TRBJ1-3; D gene ambiguous. The CDR3 is made up of 13 amino acids. With 0 bases removed from V and 3 bases from J, the gap between germline ends came to 4 bases. Germline assignment: CDR1 SGDLS and CDR2 YYNGEE. This CDR3 reads CASSVAGGNTIYF. The CDR3 DNA follows: TGTGCCAGCAGCGTAGCAGGTGGAAACACCATATATTTT.

The chain joins TRBV27 to TRBJ2-7; D tentatively fits TRBD1 or TRBD2 (5 bases each). This CDR3 spans 16 amino acids. The germline V gene has CDR1 MNHEY and CDR2 SMNVEV (reference sequence). Between the trimmed V and J ends, which lost 5 bases and 0 bases, there was a span of 17 bases. This CDR3 is CASSLSPGPFSYEQYF. The CDR3 nucleotides read TGTGCCAGCAGTCTCTCTCCGGGACCGTTCTCCTACGAGCAGTACTTC.

For this clone: This same CDR3 is encoded by further DNA sequences in the sample. V and J are TRBV30 and TRBJ2-5; no definite D call. The germline V and J ends were trimmed by 0 bases and 5 bases, with 7 bases remaining between them. CDR1 and CDR2 (germline): GTSNPN, SVGIG (reference sequence). This CDR3 spans 12 amino acids. CDR3 amino acids: CAWSVLAETQYF. Written as DNA, the CDR3 is TGTGCCTGGAGTGTACTTGCTGAGACCCAGTACTTC.

The genes are TRBV30 and TRBJ1-5; D is unclear. CDR1 and CDR2 from the germline V gene are GTSNPN and SVGIG (reference sequence). V lost 0 bases and J 0 bases, leaving 9 bases between the germline ends. CDR3 size: 15 residues. The CDR3 here is CAWSVRRHSNQPQHF. CDR3 bases: TGTGCCTGGAGTGTACGGAGGCATAGCAATCAGCCCCAGCATTTT.

A few counts support this clone. V and J are TRBV11-2 and TRBJ2-3; D is ambiguous. Germline values: CDR1 SGHAT, CDR2 FQNNGV. With 0 bases removed from V and 5 bases from J, the gap between germline ends came to 9 bases. The CDR3 spans 14 residues. CDR3 residues: CASSLDYAQDTQYF. The DNA of the CDR3 is TGTGCCAGCAGCTTAGATTACGCTCAAGATACGCAGTATTTT. Full variable domain (remainder filled in from reference TRBV11-2 and TRBJ2-3): EAGVAQSPRYKIIEKRQSVAFWCNPISGHATLYWYQQILGQGPKLLIQFQNNGVVDDSQLPKDRFSAERLKGVDSTLKIQPAKLEDSAVYLCASSLDYAQDTQYFGPGTRLTVL.

This rearrangement joins TRBV27 to TRBJ2-2; D may correspond to TRBD1 or TRBD2 (6 bases each). Trimming removed 7 bases at V and 5 bases at J, with 20 bases between. This CDR3 has 16 residues. Germline values: CDR1 MNHEY, CDR2 SMNVEV (reference sequence). The CDR3 DNA reads as TGTGCCAGCATCAAGAGAGGGGGGCGCGTTACCGGGGAGCTGTTTTTT. Residues: CASIKRGGRVTGELFF.

CDR3 region: CASSPLAASSGANVLTF. DNA for the CDR3: TGCGCCAGCAGCCCACTGGCAGCTTCCTCTGGGGCCAACGTCCTGACTTTC. The chain recombines TRBV5-1 with TRBJ2-6; D gene uncertain. CDR3 size: 17 residues. The V gene lost 4 bases and the J gene lost 0 bases, with 14 bases spanning the gap. The V gene's germline CDR1 is SGHRS and CDR2 YFSETQ.

This chain links TRBV19 with TRBJ2-5, with 7 bases lining up with TRBD1. This CDR3 is 13 amino acids long. The V gene end was trimmed by 5 bases and the J gene end by 5 bases; junction bases not matched to a gene: 5. Germline values: CDR1 LNHDA, CDR2 SQIVND (reference sequence). CDR3 residues: CASSGTVRETQYF. The CDR3 DNA sequence: TGTGCCAGTAGTGGGACAGTTCGTGAGACCCAGTACTTC.